The rows below give T cell receptor beta chains drawn from one sample of a study of cytomegalovirus exposure and HLA in healthy donors. TCRdb's table, derived via immunoSEQ multiplex PCR, lists solely in-frame clones and lacks some. Among 110,000 to 150,000 clones, 70% were seen once, and the ten largest hold approximately 2.3%. Input material: PBMCs. Every receptor here comes from a woman aged 55-70 years in good health and CMV-seropositive. Each CDR3 is given with its conserved first and last residue. D genes are given only for firm matches. Some rows mark clone size as missing; the rest say once, few, many or name a class of expanded clone.

V gene: TRBV5-1; clone size: -; J gene: TRBJ1-4; D gene: -; CDR3 DNA: TGCGCCAGCAGCTTGGGGGGCGGTGAAAAACTGTTTTTT; CDR3 protein: CASSLGGGEKLFF
V gene: TRBV27; clone size: once; J gene: TRBJ1-1; D gene: -; CDR3 DNA: TGTGCCAGCAGTTTTACAGGGATGGGGAACACTGAAGCTTTCTTT; CDR3 protein: CASSFTGMGNTEAFF
V gene: TRBV5-4; clone size: few; J gene: TRBJ2-1; D gene: -; CDR3 DNA: TGTGCCAGCAGCGCGGGCCTCGGGGAGTTCTTC; CDR3 protein: CASSAGLGEFF
V gene: TRBV19; clone size: -; J gene: TRBJ2-5; D gene: TRBD2; CDR3 DNA: TGTGCCAGTAGTGCTAGCGGTCGGGAGACCCAGTACTTC; CDR3 protein: CASSASGRETQYF
V gene: TRBV25-1; clone size: -; J gene: TRBJ1-1; D gene: -; CDR3 DNA: TGTGCCAGCAGTGAATTTCAGGGGAGCACTGAAGCTTTCTTT; CDR3 protein: CASSEFQGSTEAFF
V gene: TRBV4-2; clone size: -; J gene: TRBJ2-5; D gene: -; CDR3 DNA: TGTGCCAGCAGCCAAGTTCAGGGATTTGGAGAGACCCAGTACTTC; CDR3 protein: CASSQVQGFGETQYF
V gene: TRBV19; clone size: -; J gene: TRBJ1-1; D gene: -; CDR3 DNA: TGTGCCAGTAGTATTTTCTCGGGCACTGAAGCTTTCTTT; CDR3 protein: CASSIFSGTEAFF
V gene: TRBV29-1; clone size: -; J gene: TRBJ2-7; D gene: TRBD2; CDR3 DNA: TGCAGCGTTGAGGGGGACGGGGGGTACGAGCAGTACTTC; CDR3 protein: CSVEGDGGYEQYF
V gene: TRBV2; clone size: -; J gene: TRBJ1-5; D gene: -; CDR3 DNA: TGTGCCAGCAGTAACGATAGGGGAAATCAGCCCCAGCATTTT; CDR3 protein: CASSNDRGNQPQHF
V gene: TRBV12-5; clone size: -; J gene: TRBJ2-1; D gene: -; CDR3 DNA: TGTGCTAGTGGTTTGCTGGGGCAATCCTACAATGAGCAGTTCTTC; CDR3 protein: CASGLLGQSYNEQFF
V gene: TRBV6-4; clone size: -; J gene: TRBJ2-3; D gene: TRBD2; CDR3 DNA: TGTGCCAGCAGTCCGGGACTAGCGGGATCAGATACGCAGTATTTT; CDR3 protein: CASSPGLAGSDTQYF
V gene: TRBV27; clone size: -; J gene: TRBJ2-7; D gene: TRBD2; CDR3 DNA: TGTGCCAGCAGGGGACTAGCGCCGACTTACGAGCAGTACTTC; CDR3 protein: CASRGLAPTYEQYF
V gene: TRBV9; clone size: once; J gene: TRBJ2-7; D gene: TRBD2; CDR3 DNA: TGTGCCAGCAGCCAGGGACTAGCGGAAATCTACGAGCAGTACTTC; CDR3 protein: CASSQGLAEIYEQYF
V gene: TRBV5-4; clone size: -; J gene: TRBJ1-2; D gene: -; CDR3 DNA: TGTGCCAGCAGCTCCCCCGGACAGATTATCTATGGCTACACCTTC; CDR3 protein: CASSSPGQIIYGYTF
V gene: TRBV6-6; clone size: -; J gene: TRBJ2-1; D gene: TRBD1; CDR3 DNA: TGTGCCAGCAGTCCGACCGAGGGACAGGGGCAACACCCCCAGTTCTTC; CDR3 protein: CASSPTEGQGQHPQFF
V gene: TRBV7-9; clone size: -; J gene: TRBJ2-5; D gene: TRBD2; CDR3 DNA: TGTGCCAGCAGCTTAGCCGGGACTAGCGGGAGAGAGACCCAGTACTTC; CDR3 protein: CASSLAGTSGRETQYF
V gene: TRBV9; clone size: -; J gene: TRBJ2-5; D gene: TRBD2; CDR3 DNA: TGTGCCAGCAGCGTAGGTCTAGCGGGGGCACAAGAGACCCAGTACTTC; CDR3 protein: CASSVGLAGAQETQYF
V gene: TRBV6-1; clone size: -; J gene: TRBJ1-5; D gene: TRBD1; CDR3 DNA: TGTGCCAGCAGTCAAGACAGGGGGGCCACCTATAGCAATCAGCCCCAGCATTTT; CDR3 protein: CASSQDRGATYSNQPQHF
V gene: TRBV6-1; clone size: few; J gene: TRBJ2-7; D gene: -; CDR3 DNA: TGTGCCTGCGCGGCTGGCAACGACTACGAGCAGTACTTC; CDR3 protein: CACAAGNDYEQYF